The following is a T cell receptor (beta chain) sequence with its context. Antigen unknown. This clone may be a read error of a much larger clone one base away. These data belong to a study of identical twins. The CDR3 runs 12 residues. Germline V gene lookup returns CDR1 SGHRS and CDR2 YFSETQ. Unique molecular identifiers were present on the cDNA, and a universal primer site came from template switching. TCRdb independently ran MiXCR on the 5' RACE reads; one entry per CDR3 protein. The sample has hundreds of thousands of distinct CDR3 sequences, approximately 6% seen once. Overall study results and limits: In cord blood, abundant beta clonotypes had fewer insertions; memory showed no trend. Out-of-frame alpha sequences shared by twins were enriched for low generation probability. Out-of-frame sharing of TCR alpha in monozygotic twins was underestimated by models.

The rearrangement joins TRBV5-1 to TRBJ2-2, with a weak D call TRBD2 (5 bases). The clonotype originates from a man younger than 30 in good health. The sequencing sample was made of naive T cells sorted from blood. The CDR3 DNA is TGCACCAGCAGCTTGGGAGAACAGGAGCTGTTTTTT. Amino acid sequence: CTSSLGEQELFF.